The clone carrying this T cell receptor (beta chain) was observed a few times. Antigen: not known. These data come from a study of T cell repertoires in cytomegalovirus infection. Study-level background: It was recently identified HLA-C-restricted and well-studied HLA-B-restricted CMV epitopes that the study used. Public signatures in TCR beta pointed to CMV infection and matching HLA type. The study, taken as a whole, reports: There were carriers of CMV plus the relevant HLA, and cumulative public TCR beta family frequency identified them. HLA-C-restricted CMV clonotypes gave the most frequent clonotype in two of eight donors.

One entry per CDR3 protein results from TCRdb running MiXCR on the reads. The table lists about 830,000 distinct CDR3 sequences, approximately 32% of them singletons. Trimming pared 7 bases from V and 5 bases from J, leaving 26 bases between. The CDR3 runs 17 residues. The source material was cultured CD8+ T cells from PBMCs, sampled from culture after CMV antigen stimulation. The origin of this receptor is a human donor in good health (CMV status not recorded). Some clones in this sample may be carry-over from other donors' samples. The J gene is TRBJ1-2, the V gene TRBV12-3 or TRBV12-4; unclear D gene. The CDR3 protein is CASTYGVRVPPDYGYTF. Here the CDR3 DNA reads TGTGCCAGCACTTATGGGGTGAGGGTCCCTCCGGATTATGGCTACACCTTC.